These 19 T cell receptor beta chains were all obtained from the same sample, sequenced in a study of blood T cell repertoires in COVID-19. TCRdb keeps only in-frame clones here, not all; method: immunoSEQ multiplex PCR. The sample has roughly 500,000 clones, more than 85% seen once; the top ten hold 8.3%. The sample taken for sequencing was PBMCs or T cells enriched from blood (not recorded which). The receptors were gathered from a woman aged 55-75 years who had recovered from COVID-19.

The gene calls are TRBV15 and TRBJ1-1; D unclear. Germline loops: CDR1 LNHNV, CDR2 YYDKDF (reference sequence). The CDR3 runs 15 residues. Trimming took off 5 bases at V and 0 bases at J, with 13 bases between the two ends. The CDR3 coding sequence is TGTGCCACCAGCGAAAGCCGCCGTTTGAACACTGAAGCTTTCTTT. Translated, it gives CATSESRRLNTEAFF.

The rearrangement uses TRBV6-1 and TRBJ1-3; D gene ambiguous. Germline V CDR1 and CDR2: MNHNS, SASEGT. The V gene lost 1 base and the J gene lost 4 bases, with 5 bases spanning the gap. There are 13 residues in the CDR3. CDR3 protein: CASSEDRGNTIYF. CDR3 bases: TGTGCCAGCAGTGAAGACAGAGGAAACACCATATATTTT.

V usage is TRBV18 and J usage is TRBJ2-3, with 7 bases fitting TRBD2. The V segment lost 6 bases and the J segment 2 bases; nucleotides outside the gene matches: 5. Germline lookup yields CDR1 KGHSH and CDR2 LQKENI. This CDR3 comprises 14 residues. DNA of the CDR3: TGTGCCAGCTCTCTAGCGGCCTACACAGATACGCAGTATTTT. Translated: CASSLAAYTDTQYF.

This sequence joins TRBV30 and TRBJ2-7, with a possible D match to TRBD1 (5 bases). Germline lookup yields CDR1 GTSNPN and CDR2 SVGIG (reference sequence). Trimming cost V 1 base and J 3 bases, with 7 bases left between them. The length of the CDR3 is 12 residues. CDR3 sequence (DNA): TGTGCCTGGAGTGGACAGTTCTACGAGCAGTACTTC. This sequence encodes CAWSGQFYEQYF.

The rearrangement uses TRBV7-9 and TRBJ2-1, with 9 bases that match TRBD2. Germline trimming cut 5 bases from V and 6 bases from J; bases unmatched to any gene: 17. The CDR3 spans 18 residues. CDR1 and CDR2 from the germline V gene are SEHNR and FQNEAQ (reference sequence). This CDR3 reads CASSHPRGAGGPGNEQFF. In DNA, the CDR3 is TGTGCCAGCAGCCATCCCCGGGGGGCGGGGGGGCCCGGCAATGAGCAGTTCTTC.

This CDR3 is CICITGDKNTEAFF. As DNA, the CDR3 is TGTATTTGCATAACAGGCGATAAGAACACTGAAGCTTTCTTT. The chain is built from TRBV6-5 and TRBJ1-1; perhaps TRBD1 as D (5 bases). Per the germline V gene, CDR1 is MNHEY and CDR2 is SVGAGI. CDR3 length equals 14 residues.

The rearrangement uses TRBV27 and TRBJ1-1, with D unresolved. Trimming pared 6 bases from V and 5 bases from J, leaving 10 bases between. This CDR3 region has 12 residues. CDR1 and CDR2 from the germline V gene are MNHEY and SMNVEV (reference sequence). The CDR3: CASSAPGTEAFF. The CDR3 DNA follows: TGTGCCAGCAGCGCCCCGGGAACTGAAGCTTTCTTT.

This clone was seen once. The chain employs TRBV5-4 and TRBJ2-1; 14 nucleotides agree with TRBD2. CDR1 is SGHNT, CDR2 YYREEE, per germline (reference sequence). Unmatched junction bases numbered 14, after V lost 4 bases and J lost 2 bases. CDR3 length equals 20 residues. CDR3 loop: CASSPPLRGLAGGTYNEQFF. As DNA, the CDR3 is TGTGCCAGCAGCCCTCCCTTGCGCGGACTAGCGGGGGGCACCTACAATGAGCAGTTCTTC.

The V gene is TRBV24-1, the J gene TRBJ2-2, with a tentative D call TRBD1 (6 bases). The CDR3 runs to 16 residues. Trimming cost V 4 bases and J 2 bases, with 13 bases left between them. Germline V gives CDR1 KGHDR, CDR2 SFDVKD. CDR3 nucleotide sequence: TGTGCCACCAGTGAACCCGGGACACCTAACACCGGGGAGCTGTTTTTT. It specifies CATSEPGTPNTGELFF.

This sequence joins TRBV3-1 (or the pseudogene TRBV3-2) and TRBJ1-2; 7 nucleotides align to TRBD1. Germline CDR1 reads LGHDT; CDR2 reads YNNKEL (reference sequence). This CDR3 spans 14 amino acids. V gave up 5 bases and J gave up 6 bases; unmatched junction bases: 9. The CDR3 loop is CASSAGTASHGYTF. CDR3 in DNA: TGTGCCAGCAGCGCCGGGACAGCGAGCCATGGCTACACCTTC.

This rearrangement joins TRBV19 to TRBJ2-1; tentatively, D is TRBD1 (7 bases). Per germline, CDR1 LNHDA and CDR2 SQIVND (reference sequence). V dropped 7 bases and J dropped 5 bases, with 18 bases sitting between them. The CDR3 totals 15 residues. The CDR3 nucleotides read TGTGCCAGTACCGCAGGGGGGCGCACCCACAATGAGCAGTTCTTC. It encodes CASTAGGRTHNEQFF. Supplemented by reference TRBV19 and TRBJ2-1, the full variable domain reads DGGITQSPKYLFRKEGQNVTLSCEQNLNHDAMYWYRQDPGQGLRLIYYSQIVNDFQKGDIAEGYSVSREKKESFPLTVTSAQKNPTAFYLCASTAGGRTHNEQFFGPGTRLTVL.

The rearrangement links TRBV27 to TRBJ2-7; TRBD1 matches at 10 bases. Germline V gene data show CDR1 as MNHEY and CDR2 as SMNVEV (reference sequence). CDR3 length equals 13 residues. V lost 8 bases, J lost 4 bases, and 5 bases stayed unmatched. CDR3 residues: CASGRDRGYEQYF. CDR3 in DNA: TGTGCCAGCGGCAGGGACAGGGGATACGAGCAGTACTTC.

The CDR3 nucleotides read TGTGCTAGTGGTACTCGTGCGACAGGCCCGATCGGAGATACGCAGTATTTT. Amino acids: CASGTRATGPIGDTQYF. This chain connects TRBV12-5 to TRBJ2-3, with D maybe TRBD1 (6 bases). Germline lookup yields CDR1 LGHNT and CDR2 FRNRAP. The CDR3 runs 17 residues. V was shortened by 5 bases and J by 5 bases, with 23 bases between the two germline ends.

The rearrangement links TRBV10-3 to TRBJ1-2; 7 bases fit TRBD1. There are 14 residues in the CDR3. V was pared by 7 bases and J by 2 bases, with 7 bases of the junction left unmatched. Germline CDR1 reads ENHRY; CDR2 reads SYGVKD. Here the CDR3 DNA reads TGTGCCATCACCAGGACAGGTGGGAACTATGGCTACACCTTC. Protein: CAITRTGGNYGYTF.

This chain connects TRBV25-1 to TRBJ1-3; weak D call: TRBD1 (6 bases). This CDR3 spans 14 amino acids. Deletions cut 6 bases from V and 4 bases from J, with 13 bases between. Germline values: CDR1 MGHDK, CDR2 SYGVNS. The CDR3 spells CASRDSLIGNTIYF. As DNA, the CDR3 is TGTGCCAGCAGGGACAGTCTAATCGGAAACACCATATATTTT. Variable domain in full (rest from reference TRBV25-1 and TRBJ1-3): EADIYQTPRYLVIGTGKKITLECSQTMGHDKMYWYQQDPGMELHLIHYSYGVNSTEKGDLSSESTVSRIRTEHFPLTLESARPSHTSQYLCASRDSLIGNTIYFGEGSWLTVV.

The chain links TRBV19 to TRBJ2-7, with 7 bases fitting TRBD1. Trimming cost V 3 bases and J 2 bases; bases outside gene matches: 4. The length of the CDR3 is 14 residues. From germline, CDR1 is LNHDA and CDR2 SQIVND (reference sequence). The CDR3 nucleotides read TGTGCCAGTAGTATTCGGGACAGTACCTACGAGCAGTACTTC. It is translated as CASSIRDSTYEQYF.

The chain couples TRBV5-1 to TRBJ2-7, with a weak D call TRBD2 (5 bases). Trimming shortened V by 0 bases and J by 7 bases, and 11 bases separated the two germline ends. The CDR3 is 13 residues long. Per the germline V gene, CDR1 is SGHRS and CDR2 is YFSETQ. The CDR3 bases are TGCGCCAGCAGCTTGGCGGGCACGGGGGAGCAGTACTTC. Translation gives CASSLAGTGEQYF.

Turning to this clone: Other DNA sequences in this sample translate to the same CDR3. The V gene is TRBV5-1, the J gene TRBJ1-1, with 7 bases aligning to TRBD1. V was pared by 5 bases and J by 1 base, with 5 bases of the junction left unmatched. The CDR3 spans 14 residues. Germline lookup yields CDR1 SGHRS and CDR2 YFSETQ. CDR3 sequence reads: CASSLGTANTEAFF. CDR3 in DNA: TGCGCCAGCAGTCTAGGGACAGCGAACACTGAAGCTTTCTTT.

For the CDR3, the DNA is TGCGCCAGCAGCCAGCAACAGGGGGCAAACTCTCACTACGAGCAGTACTTC. Amino acid sequence: CASSQQQGANSHYEQYF. The chain is built from TRBV4-1 and TRBJ2-7; TRBD1 agrees at 9 bases. CDR1 MGHRA and CDR2 YSYEKL come from the germline V gene. V trimming: 3 bases; J trimming: 3 bases; junction bases outside the gene matches: 12. The length of the CDR3 is 17 residues.